This TCR beta chain was sequenced for a study of blood T cell repertoires in COVID-19. Overall study: From T cells, B-cell-depleted T cells, or PBMCs came the material, which was cDNA or gDNA.

Method: immunoSEQ multiplex PCR; TCRdb's copy keeps in-frame clones and lacks some. Here the sample spans around 150,000 clones, 70% to 90% being singletons. This clone occurred a few times. CDR3 length: 15 residues. V shed 4 bases and J shed 0 bases, with 11 bases lying between them. CDR1 SGHNT and CDR2 YYREEE come from the germline V gene (reference sequence). This chain uses TRBV5-4 with TRBJ2-1, with D hard to call. Source material: peripheral blood. The source is an older woman with COVID-19, enrolled during active disease. DNA of the CDR3: TGTGCCAGCAGCCCCACTACCCTCTCCTACAATGAGCAGTTCTTC. It codes for CASSPTTLSYNEQFF.